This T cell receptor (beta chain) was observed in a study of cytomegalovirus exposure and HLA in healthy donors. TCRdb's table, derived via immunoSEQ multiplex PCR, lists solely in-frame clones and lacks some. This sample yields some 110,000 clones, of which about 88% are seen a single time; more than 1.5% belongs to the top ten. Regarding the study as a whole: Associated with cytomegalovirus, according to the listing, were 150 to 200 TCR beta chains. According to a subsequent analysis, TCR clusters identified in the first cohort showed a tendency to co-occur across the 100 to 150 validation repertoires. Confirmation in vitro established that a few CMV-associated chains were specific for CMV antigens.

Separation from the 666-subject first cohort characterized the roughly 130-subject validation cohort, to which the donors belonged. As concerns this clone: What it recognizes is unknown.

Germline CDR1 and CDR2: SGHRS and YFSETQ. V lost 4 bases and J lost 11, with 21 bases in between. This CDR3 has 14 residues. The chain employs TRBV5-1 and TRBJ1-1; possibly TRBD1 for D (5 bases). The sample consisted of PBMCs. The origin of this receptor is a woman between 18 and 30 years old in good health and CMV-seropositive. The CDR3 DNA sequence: TGCGCCAGCAGCCCCACCTCAGGAGGGACTGGGGCTTTCTTT. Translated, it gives CASSPTSGGTGAFF.